This TCR beta chain was obtained from a study of spatial heterogeneity in lung cancer. Study observations and caveats: Ubiquitous expanded tumor TCRs surfaced in blood more at resection than they did at follow-up.

TCRdb re-derived calls from the 5' RACE reads in MiXCR, one entry per CDR3 protein. The data show 1,500 to 1,800 distinct CDR3 sequences, 46% seen once. A word on this clonotype: Its target is unknown.

Time point specified: sample taken at primary tumor resection. The input material, whole RNA from tumor, nontumor lung or frozen PBMC, was sequenced unsorted. The donor population consisted of just over 70 patients with untreated, early-stage non-small cell lung cancer. Trimming at V came to 7 bases and at J to 3 bases, leaving 11 bases not matched to a gene. This CDR3 is built from 17 residues. The V gene's germline CDR1 is SGHVS and CDR2 FQNEAQ. This clonotype originated in a female donor with early-stage non-small cell lung cancer. The chain joins TRBV7-8 to TRBJ2-1, with 11 bases lining up with TRBD1. The sequencing used PBMCs, collected at surgery. This CDR3 reads CASTLYKGTGGYNEQFF. The CDR3, as DNA: TGTGCCAGCACTCTATACAAAGGGACAGGGGGCTACAATGAGCAGTTCTTC.